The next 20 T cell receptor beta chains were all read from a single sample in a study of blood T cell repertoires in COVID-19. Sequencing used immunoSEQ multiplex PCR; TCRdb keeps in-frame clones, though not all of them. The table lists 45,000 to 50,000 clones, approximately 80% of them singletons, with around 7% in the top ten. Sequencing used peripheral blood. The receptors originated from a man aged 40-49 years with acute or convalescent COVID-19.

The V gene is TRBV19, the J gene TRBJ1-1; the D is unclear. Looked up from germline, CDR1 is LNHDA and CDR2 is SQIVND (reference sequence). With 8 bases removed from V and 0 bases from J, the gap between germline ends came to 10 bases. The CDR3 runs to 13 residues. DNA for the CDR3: TGTGCCAGTGGGAGATTCCTGAACACTGAAGCTTTCTTT. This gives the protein CASGRFLNTEAFF.

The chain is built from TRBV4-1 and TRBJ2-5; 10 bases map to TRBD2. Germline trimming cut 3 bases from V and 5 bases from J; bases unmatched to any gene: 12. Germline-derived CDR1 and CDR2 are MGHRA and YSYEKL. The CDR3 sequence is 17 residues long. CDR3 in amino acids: CASSHTHRTSGDETQYF. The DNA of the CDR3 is TGCGCCAGCAGCCACACCCATCGGACTAGCGGAGACGAGACCCAGTACTTC.

CDR3 in amino acids: CASSEAGQGRTQYF. CDR3 nucleotides: TGTGCCAGCAGTGAAGCCGGTCAGGGGAGGACCCAGTACTTC. V gene TRBV6-1 combines with J gene TRBJ2-5; a weak D match, TRBD1 (6 bases). V lost 0 bases and J 7 bases, leaving 12 bases between the germline ends. This CDR3 has 14 residues. Germline V CDR1 and CDR2: MNHNS, SASEGT.

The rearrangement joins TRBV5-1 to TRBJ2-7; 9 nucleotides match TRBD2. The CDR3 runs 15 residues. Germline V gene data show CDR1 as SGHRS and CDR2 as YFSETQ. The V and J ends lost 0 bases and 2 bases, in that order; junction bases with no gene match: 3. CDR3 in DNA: TGCGCCAGCAGCTTGGTTGGCGGGGGGGCCTACGAGCAGTACTTC. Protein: CASSLVGGGAYEQYF.

The CDR3 loop reads CASSLQGRETQYF. The CDR3 coding sequence is TGCGCCAGCAGCTTACAGGGGAGAGAGACCCAGTACTTC. The chain has TRBV5-1 and TRBJ2-5, with 7 bases identical to TRBD1. Per the germline V gene, CDR1 is SGHRS and CDR2 is YFSETQ. V was clipped by 2 bases and J by 4 bases; unmatched bases: 2. The CDR3 is made up of 13 amino acids.

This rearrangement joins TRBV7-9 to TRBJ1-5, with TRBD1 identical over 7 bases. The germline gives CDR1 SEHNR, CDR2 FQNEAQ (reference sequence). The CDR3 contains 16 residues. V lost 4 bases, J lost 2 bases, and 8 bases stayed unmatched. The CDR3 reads CASSSMTGKGNQPQHF. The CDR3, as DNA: TGTGCCAGCAGCTCTATGACAGGGAAGGGCAATCAGCCCCAGCATTTT.

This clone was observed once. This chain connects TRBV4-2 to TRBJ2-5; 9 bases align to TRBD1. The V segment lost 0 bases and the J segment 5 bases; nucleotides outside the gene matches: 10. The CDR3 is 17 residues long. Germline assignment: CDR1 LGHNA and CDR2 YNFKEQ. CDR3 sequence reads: CASSQEALGQGPETQYF. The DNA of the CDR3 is TGTGCCAGCAGCCAAGAGGCATTGGGACAGGGTCCGGAGACCCAGTACTTC.

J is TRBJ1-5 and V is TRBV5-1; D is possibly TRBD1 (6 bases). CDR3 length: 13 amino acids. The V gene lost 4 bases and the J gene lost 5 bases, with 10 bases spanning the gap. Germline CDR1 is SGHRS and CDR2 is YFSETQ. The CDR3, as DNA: TGCGCCAGCAGCCCCAACAGGGATCAGCCCCAGCATTTT. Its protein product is CASSPNRDQPQHF. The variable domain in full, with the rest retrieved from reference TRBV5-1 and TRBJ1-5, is KAGVTQTPRYLIKTRGQQVTLSCSPISGHRSVSWYQQTPGQGLQFLFEYFSETQRNKGNFPGRFSGRQFSNSRSEMNVSTLELGDSALYLCASSPNRDQPQHFGDGTRLSIL.

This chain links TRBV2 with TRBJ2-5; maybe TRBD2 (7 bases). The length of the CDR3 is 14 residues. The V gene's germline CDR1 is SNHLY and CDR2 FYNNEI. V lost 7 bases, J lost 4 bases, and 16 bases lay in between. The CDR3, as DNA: TGTGCCAGCACCTATCAGGGGAGGGGAGAGACCCAGTACTTC. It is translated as CASTYQGRGETQYF.

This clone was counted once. CDR3 DNA sequence: TGTGCCAGCAGTCGCCCGCGGACAGGGAGGCGTCAGCCCCAGCATTTT. This gives the protein CASSRPRTGRRQPQHF. The chain couples TRBV28 to TRBJ1-5; 8 bases fit TRBD1. The CDR3 extends over 16 amino acids. In germline, CDR1 is MDHEN, CDR2 SYDVKM. V was clipped by 5 bases and J by 6 bases; unmatched bases: 12. Complete variable domain (other parts from reference TRBV28 and TRBJ1-5): DVKVTQSSRYLVKRTGEKVFLECVQDMDHENMFWYRQDPGLGLRLIYFSYDVKMKEKGDIPEGYSVSREKKERFSLILESASTNQTSMYLCASSRPRTGRRQPQHFGDGTRLSIL.

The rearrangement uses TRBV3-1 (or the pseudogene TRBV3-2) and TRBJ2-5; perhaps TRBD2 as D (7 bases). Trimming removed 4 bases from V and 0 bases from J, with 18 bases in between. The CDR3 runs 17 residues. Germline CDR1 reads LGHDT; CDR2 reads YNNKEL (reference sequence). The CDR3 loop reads CASSPGGEGGYQETQYF. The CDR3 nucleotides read TGTGCCAGCAGCCCCGGAGGAGAGGGGGGGTACCAAGAGACCCAGTACTTC.

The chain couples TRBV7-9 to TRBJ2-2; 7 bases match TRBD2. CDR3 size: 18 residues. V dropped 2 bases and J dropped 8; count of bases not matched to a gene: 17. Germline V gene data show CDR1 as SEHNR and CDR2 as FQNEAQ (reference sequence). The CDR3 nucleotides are TGTGCCAGCAGCTTACCCGCGGGTAGCGGGCTTGTAAGAGGGGAGCTGTTTTTT. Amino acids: CASSLPAGSGLVRGELFF.

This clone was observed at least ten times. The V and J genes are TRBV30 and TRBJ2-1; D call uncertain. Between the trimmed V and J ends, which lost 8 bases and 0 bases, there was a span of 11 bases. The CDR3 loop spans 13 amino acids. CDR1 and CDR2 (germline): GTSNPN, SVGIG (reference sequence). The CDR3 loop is CARDKSSYNEQFF. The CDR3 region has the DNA TGTGCCCGCGACAAGAGCTCCTACAATGAGCAGTTCTTC.

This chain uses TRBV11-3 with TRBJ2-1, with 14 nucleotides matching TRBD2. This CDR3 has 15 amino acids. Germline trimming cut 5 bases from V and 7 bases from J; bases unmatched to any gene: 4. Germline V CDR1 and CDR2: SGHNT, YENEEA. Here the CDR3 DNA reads TGTGCCAGCAGCCCGACTAGCGGGGGGGTTAATGAGCAGTTCTTC. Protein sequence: CASSPTSGGVNEQFF.

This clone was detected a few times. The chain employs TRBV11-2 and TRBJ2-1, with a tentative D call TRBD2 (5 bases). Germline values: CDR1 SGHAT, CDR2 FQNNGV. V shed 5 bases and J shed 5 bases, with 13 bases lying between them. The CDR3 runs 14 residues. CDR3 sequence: CASSQKYSDNEQFF. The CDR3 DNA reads TGTGCCAGCAGCCAAAAATATAGCGACAATGAGCAGTTCTTC. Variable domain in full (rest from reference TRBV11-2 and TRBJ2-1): EAGVAQSPRYKIIEKRQSVAFWCNPISGHATLYWYQQILGQGPKLLIQFQNNGVVDDSQLPKDRFSAERLKGVDSTLKIQPAKLEDSAVYLCASSQKYSDNEQFFGPGTRLTVL.

This CDR3 is CASSSGPLEGGYTF. The CDR3, as DNA: TGCGCCAGCTCATCAGGGCCCCTGGAAGGTGGCTACACCTTC. The genes are TRBV5-1 and TRBJ1-2, with D possibly matching TRBD1 (5 bases). There are 14 residues in the CDR3. Germline V lookup: CDR1 SGHRS, CDR2 YFSETQ. Trimming removed 7 bases from V and 7 bases from J, with 20 bases in between.

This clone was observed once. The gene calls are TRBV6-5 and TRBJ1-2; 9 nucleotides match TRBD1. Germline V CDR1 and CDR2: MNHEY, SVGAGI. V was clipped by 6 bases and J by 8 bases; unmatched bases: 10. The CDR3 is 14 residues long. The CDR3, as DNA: TGTGCCAGCAGGAGCACAGGGGGCTATGGAGGCTACACCTTC. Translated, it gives CASRSTGGYGGYTF.

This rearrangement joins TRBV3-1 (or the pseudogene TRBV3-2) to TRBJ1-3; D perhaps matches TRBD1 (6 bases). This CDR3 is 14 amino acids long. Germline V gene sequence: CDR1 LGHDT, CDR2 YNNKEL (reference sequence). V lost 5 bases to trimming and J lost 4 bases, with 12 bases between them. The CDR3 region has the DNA TGTGCCAGCAGCATCAGGGGCGGCGGAAACACCATATATTTT. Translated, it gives CASSIRGGGNTIYF.

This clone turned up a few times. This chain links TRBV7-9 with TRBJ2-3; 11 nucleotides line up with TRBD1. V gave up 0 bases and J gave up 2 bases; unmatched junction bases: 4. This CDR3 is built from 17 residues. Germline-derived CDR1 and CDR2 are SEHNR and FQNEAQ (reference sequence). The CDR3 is CASSLADRGPDTDTQYF. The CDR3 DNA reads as TGTGCCAGCAGCTTAGCGGACAGGGGGCCCGACACAGATACGCAGTATTTT.

The DNA of the CDR3 is TGTGCCAGCAGTTACGACAGAGCTGGAAACACCATATATTTT. It is translated as CASSYDRAGNTIYF. V and J are TRBV27 and TRBJ1-3, with D perhaps TRBD1 (5 bases). The germline V gene has CDR1 MNHEY and CDR2 SMNVEV (reference sequence). V shed 4 bases and J shed 2 bases, with 9 bases lying between them. CDR3 length: 14 residues.